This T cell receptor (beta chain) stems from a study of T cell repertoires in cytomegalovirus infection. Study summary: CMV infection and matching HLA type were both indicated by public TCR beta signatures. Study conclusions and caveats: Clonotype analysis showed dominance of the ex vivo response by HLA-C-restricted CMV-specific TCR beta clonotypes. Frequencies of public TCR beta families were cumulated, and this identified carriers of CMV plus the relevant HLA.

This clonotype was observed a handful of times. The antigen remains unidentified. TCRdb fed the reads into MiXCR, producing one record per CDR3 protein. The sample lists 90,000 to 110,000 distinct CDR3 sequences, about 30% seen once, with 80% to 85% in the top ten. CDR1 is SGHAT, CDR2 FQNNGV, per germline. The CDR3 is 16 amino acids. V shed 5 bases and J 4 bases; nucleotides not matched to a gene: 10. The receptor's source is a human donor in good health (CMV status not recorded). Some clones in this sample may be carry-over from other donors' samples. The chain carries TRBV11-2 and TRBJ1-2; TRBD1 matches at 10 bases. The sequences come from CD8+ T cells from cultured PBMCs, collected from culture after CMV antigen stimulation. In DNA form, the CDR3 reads TGTGCCAGCAGCCCCGAACTCGGGACAGGGGTCTATGGCTACACCTTC. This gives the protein CASSPELGTGVYGYTF.